The text below deals with one TCR beta chain. The antigen is unknown. These data are taken from a study of cytomegalovirus exposure and HLA in healthy donors. Overall study context: Some 87 million unique TCRs from HLA-typed donors were held in an early release of data. Study conclusions and caveats: Cytomegalovirus association was listed for roughly 160 TCR beta chains. Earlier analysis yielded a pattern in which most TCR beta V segments were productive about 87% or about 30% of the time. When a later analysis was performed, an Asian-associated ancestry cluster reportedly had fewer N-insertions than the approximately 700-donor mean.

The PCR had 60 Vbeta and 13 Jbeta primers. The protocol was immunoSEQ multiplex PCR, while the TCRdb copy is restricted to in-frame clones and leaves out a portion. In the table there are 69,000 or so clones, roughly 74% of which are singletons. The junction had 4 bases not matched to a gene; V was cut back by 2 bases and J by 5 bases. The CDR3 runs to 15 residues. CDR1 SGHDN and CDR2 FVKESK come from the germline V gene. The source material was PBMCs. The chain combines TRBV14 with TRBJ2-2; 8 bases agree with TRBD2. The TCR originated in a woman in her sixties or seventies in good health and CMV-seropositive. CDR3 nucleotides: TGTGCCAGCAGCCAAATGGCGGGAGGAACCGGGGAGCTGTTTTTT. It translates to CASSQMAGGTGELFF.